The 13 T cell receptor beta chains reported below all come from one sample, sequenced in a study of shared clonotypes between healthy human individuals. Profiling relied on immunoSEQ multiplex PCR, and the TCRdb table lists in-frame clones only, not all of them. The top ten hold about 0.4% of the sample, which has some 1.5 million clones, around 98% seen once. Sequenced input: naive CD4+ T cells sorted from blood. As for subset: CD45RA+ positively selected. The receptors come from a man under 40 in good health.

The gene calls are TRBV6-5 and TRBJ2-1, with D perhaps assigned TRBD1 or TRBD2 (5 bases each). Germline values: CDR1 MNHEY, CDR2 SVGAGI. Trimming took 8 bases from V and 1 from J, leaving 12 bases between them. This CDR3 spans 14 amino acids. CDR3 amino acids: CASGTGASYNEQFF. Here the CDR3 DNA reads TGTGCCAGCGGCACCGGGGCGTCCTACAATGAGCAGTTCTTC.

This clone has just one count. The chain employs TRBV18 and TRBJ2-3; D is unresolved. V was cut by 0 bases and J by 6 bases, with 10 bases left in between. Germline V gives CDR1 KGHSH, CDR2 LQKENI. This CDR3 has 14 amino acids. The CDR3 nucleotides read TGTGCCAGCTCACCACCGGGCTTGGGCGATACGCAGTATTTT. As protein: CASSPPGLGDTQYF. Looking up the rest from reference TRBV18 and TRBJ2-3 gives the full variable domain: NAGVMQNPRHLVRRRGQEARLRCSPMKGHSHVYWYRQLPEEGLKFMVYLQKENIIDESGMPKERFSAEFPKEGPSILRIQQVVRGDSAAYFCASSPPGLGDTQYFGPGTRLTVL.

The chain couples TRBV9 to TRBJ2-7; TRBD2 might be the D (6 bases). Trimming removed 0 bases from V and 4 bases from J, with 11 bases in between. Germline assignment: CDR1 SGDLS and CDR2 YYNGEE. The CDR3 runs to 14 residues. The CDR3 reads CASSVAAGPYEQYF. The CDR3 DNA is TGTGCCAGCAGCGTAGCGGCGGGACCGTACGAGCAGTACTTC.

The gene calls are TRBV27 and TRBJ1-1, with 9 bases matching TRBD1. Germline V gene data show CDR1 as MNHEY and CDR2 as SMNVEV (reference sequence). J lost 0 bases, V lost 8 bases, and 4 bases had no gene match. The CDR3 extends over 14 amino acids. The CDR3 region is CASWDRAMNTEAFF. The CDR3 bases are TGTGCCAGCTGGGACAGGGCCATGAACACTGAAGCTTTCTTT.

V and J are TRBV5-6 and TRBJ1-3, with a weak D call TRBD1 (6 bases). Trimming removed 4 bases from V and 0 bases from J, with 17 bases in between. There are 17 residues in the CDR3. Germline V gene data show CDR1 as SGHDT and CDR2 as YYEEEE. Here the CDR3 reads CASSPSPTGISGNTIYF. The CDR3 DNA reads as TGTGCCAGCAGCCCAAGCCCGACAGGTATCTCTGGAAACACCATATATTTT.

This chain connects TRBV19 to TRBJ2-1, with TRBD2 matching over 12 bases. Germline CDR1 is LNHDA and CDR2 is SQIVND (reference sequence). Trimming at V came to 5 bases and at J to 4 bases, leaving 6 bases not matched to a gene. The CDR3 is 16 residues long. This chain's CDR3 is CASSLTSGRGYNEQFF. CDR3 coding DNA: TGTGCCAGTAGTTTGACTAGCGGGAGAGGTTACAATGAGCAGTTCTTC.

The J gene is TRBJ2-7, the V gene TRBV5-1; D tentatively reads TRBD1 or TRBD2 (5 bases each). Germline V lookup: CDR1 SGHRS, CDR2 YFSETQ. V dropped 4 bases and J dropped 5 bases, with 19 bases sitting between them. The CDR3 runs 15 residues. The CDR3 DNA is TGCGCCAGCAGCGCGCCGGGACGCCCTACTGACGAGCAGTACTTC. Its protein product is CASSAPGRPTDEQYF.

The chain uses TRBV5-5 and TRBJ2-7, with TRBD1 as a possible D gene (6 bases). The CDR3 length is 13 residues. Germline CDR1 reads SGHKS; CDR2 reads YYEKEE (reference sequence). Trimming cost V 5 bases and J 0 bases, with 9 bases left between them. Here the CDR3 reads CASSRTVSYEQYF. The CDR3 DNA reads as TGTGCCAGCAGTCGGACAGTCTCCTACGAGCAGTACTTC.

The rearrangement joins TRBV5-4 to TRBJ2-1; 14 bases agree with TRBD2. The CDR3 spans 17 residues. The trim removed 4 bases at V and 0 bases at J, leaving 3 bases unmatched. Looked up from germline, CDR1 is SGHNT and CDR2 is YYREEE (reference sequence). The CDR3 sequence: CASSGGTSGSSYNEQFF. CDR3 nucleotides: TGTGCCAGCAGCGGAGGGACTAGCGGGAGCTCCTACAATGAGCAGTTCTTC.

This chain uses TRBV18 with TRBJ2-3, with 9 bases aligning to TRBD1. This CDR3 spans 15 amino acids. Trimming took 3 bases from V and 7 from J; bases not matched to a gene: 8. CDR1 is KGHSH, CDR2 LQKENI, per germline. As DNA, the CDR3 is TGTGCCAGCTCACCTACGACGGGACAGGGTCATACGCAGTATTTT. This translates into CASSPTTGQGHTQYF.

The chain uses TRBV25-1 and TRBJ2-1; D gene ambiguous. V shed 4 bases and J shed 5 bases, with 6 bases lying between them. The germline V gene has CDR1 MGHDK and CDR2 SYGVNS. The length of the CDR3 is 12 residues. The CDR3: CASSGLNNEQFF. CDR3 coding DNA: TGTGCCAGCAGTGGGCTGAACAATGAGCAGTTCTTC.

The CDR3 region has the DNA TGTGCCAGCAGCAAGTGGGGGCAGTCTCTGGCCAAAAACATTCAGTACTTC. This codes for CASSKWGQSLAKNIQYF. The J gene is TRBJ2-4, the V gene TRBV21-1; the table gives TRBD1 as D, unverified against the DNA. TRBV21-1 corresponds to a pseudogene. The CDR3 is 17 residues long.

This clone was observed a single time. The rearrangement joins TRBV7-9 to TRBJ2-5, with TRBD1 identical over 8 bases. This CDR3 is built from 17 residues. CDR1 and CDR2 (germline): SEHNR, FQNEAQ (reference sequence). V dropped 0 bases and J dropped 2; count of bases not matched to a gene: 8. The CDR3, as DNA: TGTGCCAGCAGCTTAGCGGACAGGGATCGATTTCAAGAGACCCAGTACTTC. Encoded protein: CASSLADRDRFQETQYF.